Following are 22 T cell receptor beta chains from one sample sequenced in a study of CD4 T cells in lung cancer. At least 3 cm from the malignant lesion, non-adjacent lung tissue was taken from the same resection. The protocol was immunoSEQ multiplex PCR, while the TCRdb copy is restricted to in-frame clones and leaves out a portion. The sample carries roughly 9,800 clones, around 66% recorded once. The specimen was normal lung tissue taken away from the tumor. Every receptor here comes from a man in his fifties or sixties with non-small cell lung cancer.

This clone showed up just a few times. This chain uses TRBV18 with TRBJ2-5; 8 bases line up with TRBD1. The CDR3 totals 15 residues. After removal of 2 bases from V and 4 bases from J, the junction contained 6 bases not matched to a gene. The germline V gene encodes CDR1 KGHSH and CDR2 LQKENI. The CDR3: CASSPFTGGLETQYF. As DNA, the CDR3 is TGTGCCAGCTCACCATTCACAGGGGGATTAGAGACCCAGTACTTC.

This clone showed up just once. The chain carries TRBV5-4 and TRBJ1-1; 8 positions agree with TRBD1. CDR1 is SGHNT, CDR2 YYREEE, per germline (reference sequence). After removal of 3 bases from V and 4 bases from J, the junction contained 11 bases not matched to a gene. This CDR3 is 16 amino acids long. CDR3 sequence: CASSSRTGRSGTEAFF. In nucleotides, the CDR3 is TGTGCCAGCAGCTCCCGGACAGGGAGATCTGGCACTGAAGCTTTCTTT. Using reference TRBV5-4 and TRBJ1-1 for the parts outside the CDR3, the full variable domain is ETGVTQSPTHLIKTRGQQVTLRCSSQSGHNTVSWYQQALGQGPQFIFQYYREEENGRGNFPPRFSGLQFPNYSSELNVNALELDDSALYLCASSSRTGRSGTEAFFGQGTRLTVV.

The V and J genes are TRBV7-9 and TRBJ1-1; D is unclear. This CDR3 has 13 residues. Trimming left V 2 bases short and J 4 bases short, with 8 bases between. The germline V gene has CDR1 SEHNR and CDR2 FQNEAQ (reference sequence). In DNA, the CDR3 is TGTGCCAGCAGCTTACATGATAGCACTGAAGCTTTCTTT. Protein: CASSLHDSTEAFF.

The CDR3 DNA sequence: TGTGCCAGCAGCCTACAGGGCGACGGCAATCAGCCCCAGCATTTT. Its protein product is CASSLQGDGNQPQHF. The chain combines TRBV6-1 with TRBJ1-5, with a possible D match to TRBD1 (6 bases). Trimming removed 6 bases from V and 2 bases from J, with 14 bases in between. This CDR3 has 15 amino acids. Germline CDR1 reads MNHNS; CDR2 reads SASEGT.

J is TRBJ2-1 and V is TRBV6-6, with unresolved D. The CDR3 has 13 residues. Germline CDR1 MNHNY, CDR2 SVGAGI (reference sequence). Trimming shortened V by 2 bases and J by 5 bases, and 7 bases separated the two germline ends. In DNA, the CDR3 is TGTGCCAGCAGTTACGGCCTCAACAATGAGCAGTTCTTC. Amino acid sequence: CASSYGLNNEQFF.

The chain couples TRBV9 to TRBJ2-3, with 7 bases aligning to TRBD2. Germline values: CDR1 SGDLS, CDR2 YYNGEE. The CDR3 loop spans 12 amino acids. V gave up 5 bases and J gave up 10 bases; unmatched junction bases: 7. The CDR3 sequence is CASSISGKSQYF. The CDR3 DNA follows: TGTGCCAGCAGTATCAGCGGGAAATCGCAGTATTTT.

The genes are TRBV5-1 and TRBJ2-7, with 7 positions matching TRBD1. Germline trimming cut 6 bases from V and 0 bases from J; bases unmatched to any gene: 15. CDR1 is SGHRS and CDR2 is YFSETQ in the germline V gene. The CDR3 spans 17 residues. CDR3 DNA: TGCGCCAGCACCCGACAGGGACGTCCCTCATTCTCCTACGAGCAGTACTTC. Its translation is CASTRQGRPSFSYEQYF.

The genes are TRBV27 and TRBJ1-5; D possibly corresponds to TRBD1 (5 bases). Germline V gives CDR1 MNHEY, CDR2 SMNVEV (reference sequence). Trimming took off 0 bases at V and 9 bases at J, with 9 bases between the two ends. CDR3 length: 13 residues. The CDR3 reads CASSLSLGGPQHF. The DNA of the CDR3 is TGTGCCAGCAGTTTATCTTTGGGGGGGCCCCAGCATTTT.

This chain links TRBV7-2 with TRBJ2-1; TRBD1 is a possible D gene (5 bases). The CDR3 runs to 15 residues. The V gene's germline CDR1 is SGHTA and CDR2 FQGNSA. V lost 5 bases to trimming and J lost 3 bases, with 14 bases between them. The CDR3 nucleotides are TGTGCCAGCAGCCTATCCCAGGGATTCTACAATGAGCAGTTCTTC. The encoded protein is CASSLSQGFYNEQFF.

This clone has only one observation. The chain couples TRBV19 to TRBJ2-1, with D possibly matching TRBD2 (6 bases). Germline V gene lookup returns CDR1 LNHDA and CDR2 SQIVND (reference sequence). The V end was cut by 7 bases, the J end by 6 bases, with 19 bases between. The CDR3 loop spans 15 amino acids. The CDR3 reads CASTPRRGGSNEQFF. CDR3 bases: TGTGCCAGTACCCCTCGGCGGGGCGGTTCCAATGAGCAGTTCTTC.

This clone was detected a few times. The chain carries TRBV6-1 and TRBJ2-7, with 8 nucleotides matching TRBD1. This CDR3 spans 15 amino acids. Germline trimming cut 2 bases from V and 3 bases from J; bases unmatched to any gene: 6. Germline-derived CDR1 and CDR2 are MNHNS and SASEGT. CDR3 sequence: CASSEQGAVGYEQYF. The CDR3 DNA sequence: TGTGCCAGCAGTGAACAGGGGGCAGTCGGCTACGAGCAGTACTTC.

This sequence joins TRBV5-1 and TRBJ1-2, with D hard to call. This CDR3 is built from 14 residues. Looked up from germline, CDR1 is SGHRS and CDR2 is YFSETQ. With 7 bases removed from V and 4 bases from J, the gap between germline ends came to 17 bases. The chain's CDR3 is CASALEAYSYGYTF. Written as DNA, the CDR3 is TGCGCCAGCGCGTTAGAAGCCTACTCCTATGGCTACACCTTC.

V and J are TRBV2 and TRBJ1-2; TRBD1 agrees at 10 bases. V was clipped by 7 bases and J by 7 bases; unmatched bases: 15. Germline V gene data show CDR1 as SNHLY and CDR2 as FYNNEI. The CDR3 spans 16 residues. The CDR3 reads CASIPRTGGPWGGYTF. Here the CDR3 DNA reads TGTGCCAGCATTCCCAGGACAGGGGGTCCCTGGGGTGGCTACACCTTC.

The chain combines TRBV19 with TRBJ1-5; 7 bases agree with TRBD1. Germline values: CDR1 LNHDA, CDR2 SQIVND (reference sequence). The CDR3 sequence is 15 residues long. The ends lost 9 bases at V and 3 bases at J; junction bases unmatched: 11. The CDR3: CARCLIGGPNQPQHF. The DNA of the CDR3 is TGTGCCAGATGCTTGATAGGGGGCCCCAATCAGCCCCAGCATTTT. Using reference TRBV19 and TRBJ1-5 for the parts outside the CDR3, the full variable domain is DGGITQSPKYLFRKEGQNVTLSCEQNLNHDAMYWYRQDPGQGLRLIYYSQIVNDFQKGDIAEGYSVSREKKESFPLTVTSAQKNPTAFYLCARCLIGGPNQPQHFGDGTRLSIL.

By share, this clone ranks as large. V is TRBV9 and J is TRBJ2-7; a weak D match, TRBD1 (6 bases). Germline-derived CDR1 and CDR2 are SGDLS and YYNGEE. Trimming stripped 0 bases from V and 3 bases from J, with 13 bases between. CDR3 length: 15 residues. The DNA for the CDR3 is TGTGCCAGCAGCGTAGCCGACGGACAGATCTACGAGCAGTACTTC. Translation: CASSVADGQIYEQYF.

The CDR3 loop is CASSSLPSGQETQYF. CDR3 nucleotide sequence: TGCGCCAGCAGCTCCCTCCCTAGCGGACAAGAGACCCAGTACTTC. V usage is TRBV5-1 and J usage is TRBJ2-5; 7 nucleotides align to TRBD2. CDR1 is SGHRS and CDR2 is YFSETQ in the germline V gene. The CDR3 runs 15 residues. V lost 3 bases and J lost 2; bases outside the gene matches: 7.

This sequence joins TRBV27 and TRBJ1-2; tentatively, D is TRBD1 (6 bases). This CDR3 comprises 14 residues. Deletions cut 5 bases from V and 3 bases from J, with 13 bases between. Germline assignment: CDR1 MNHEY and CDR2 SMNVEV (reference sequence). CDR3 in DNA: TGTGCCAGCAGTCTGAGGGGGTCCGACTATGGCTACACCTTC. Protein product: CASSLRGSDYGYTF.

This clone was found once. V gene TRBV6-1 combines with J gene TRBJ2-5, with 8 bases identical to TRBD2. In germline, CDR1 is MNHNS, CDR2 SASEGT. The V and J ends lost 6 bases and 5 bases, in that order; junction bases with no gene match: 8. The CDR3 has 14 amino acids. The CDR3 sequence is CASRWAGGWETQYF. The CDR3 region has the DNA TGTGCCAGCAGATGGGCGGGAGGTTGGGAGACCCAGTACTTC.

This clone is medium-sized (0.01 to 0.1%) within its sample. The chain joins TRBV7-3 to TRBJ2-5; no clear D. Trimming removed 0 bases from V and 4 bases from J, with 12 bases in between. The CDR3 contains 15 residues. CDR1 is SGHTA and CDR2 is FQGTGA in the germline V gene. CDR3 region: CASSLTVSPRETQYF. The CDR3 bases are TGTGCCAGCAGCTTAACGGTGTCCCCCAGAGAGACCCAGTACTTC.

The chain couples TRBV29-1 to TRBJ1-5, with D perhaps TRBD1 (5 bases). The CDR3 has 14 amino acids. Germline loops: CDR1 SQVTM, CDR2 ANQGSEA. Trimming removed 7 bases at V and 3 bases at J, with 16 bases between. CDR3 sequence (DNA): TGCAGCGCCACGGCGGGAGGGGACAATCAGCCCCAGCATTTT. It translates to CSATAGGDNQPQHF.

V is TRBV7-2 and J is TRBJ1-1; D is unclear. V was clipped by 2 bases and J by 3 bases, with 10 bases between them. This CDR3 is built from 14 residues. Germline values: CDR1 SGHTA, CDR2 FQGNSA. CDR3 protein: CASSLSVMDTEAFF. In DNA, the CDR3 is TGTGCCAGCAGCTTATCAGTGATGGACACTGAAGCTTTCTTT.

The chain employs TRBV11-2 and TRBJ2-1; TRBD1 might be the D (5 bases). V dropped 5 bases and J dropped 3 bases, with 14 bases sitting between them. Germline-derived CDR1 and CDR2 are SGHAT and FQNNGV. This CDR3 region has 15 residues. CDR3 amino acids: CASSLSQGFYNEQFF. The CDR3 nucleotides are TGTGCCAGCAGCCTATCCCAGGGATTCTACAATGAGCAGTTCTTC.